This T cell receptor (beta chain) was identified in a study of shared clonotypes between healthy human individuals. Data came from immunoSEQ multiplex PCR; TCRdb stores just in-frame clones and leaves some out. The table includes over a million clones, about 84% detected once. The CDR3 length is 16 residues. The origin of this receptor is a man between 18 and 35 years old in good health. Some clones in this sample may be carry-over from other donors' samples. Sequencing was performed on memory CD4+ T cells from PBMCs. Specified subset: CD45RA-negative fraction. The V gene is TRBV12-2, the J gene TRBJ2-7. TRBV12-2 is recorded as a pseudogene. This CDR3 is CASRLSPERNPYEQYF. The CDR3 nucleotides are TGTGCAAGTCGCTTATCCCCCGAAAGAAATCCCTACGAGCAGTACTTC.